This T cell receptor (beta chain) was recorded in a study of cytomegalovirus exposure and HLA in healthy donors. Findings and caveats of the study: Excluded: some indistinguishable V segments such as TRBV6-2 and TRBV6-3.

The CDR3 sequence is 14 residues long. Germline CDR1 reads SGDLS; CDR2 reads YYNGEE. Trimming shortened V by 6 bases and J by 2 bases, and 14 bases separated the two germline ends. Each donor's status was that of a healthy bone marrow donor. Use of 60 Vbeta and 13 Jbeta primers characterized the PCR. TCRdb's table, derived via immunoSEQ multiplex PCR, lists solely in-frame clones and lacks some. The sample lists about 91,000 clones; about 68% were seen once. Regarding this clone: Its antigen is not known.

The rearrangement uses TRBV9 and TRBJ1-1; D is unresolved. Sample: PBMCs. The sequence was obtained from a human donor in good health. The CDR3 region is CASTDRGLNTEAFF. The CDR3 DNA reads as TGTGCCAGCACCGACCGAGGACTCAACACTGAAGCTTTCTTT.